A selection of T cell receptor beta chains follows, all from one sample in a study of shared clonotypes between healthy human individuals. The table came from immunoSEQ multiplex PCR; TCRdb's copy has only in-frame clones and leaves some out. Found here are about a million clones, approximately 72% of them singletons; the top ten hold roughly 1.4%. Sample: memory CD4+ T cells sorted from blood. The receptor source for this set is a man aged 18 to 29 in good health. CDR3s include the opening cysteine and the closing phenylalanine or tryptophan. A D gene is named only where the DNA matches it firmly. Not all rows give a size; the values are once, few, many and, for expanded clones, a class.

clone size	V gene	J gene	D gene	CDR3 protein	CDR3 DNA
NA	TRBV19	TRBJ2-1	TRBD1	CASSGTGGGYNEQFF	TGTGCCAGTAGCGGAACAGGGGGCGGATACAATGAGCAGTTCTTC
NA	TRBV10-3	TRBJ2-1	NA	CAGSPPSTGEQFF	TGTGCCGGCAGCCCCCCCTCCACGGGGGAGCAGTTCTTC
NA	TRBV5-5	TRBJ2-5	TRBD2	CASSFNGLVETQYF	TGTGCCAGCAGCTTCAATGGACTAGTAGAGACCCAGTACTTC
NA	TRBV29-1	TRBJ2-1	TRBD2	CSANQPAGTSGRNEQFF	TGCAGCGCCAACCAGCCCGCCGGGACTAGCGGGAGGAATGAGCAGTTCTTC
NA	TRBV7-8	TRBJ2-1	TRBD2	CASSPRPGGGHHNEQFF	TGTGCCAGCAGCCCCAGACCTGGCGGGGGGCACCACAATGAGCAGTTCTTC
NA	TRBV21-1	TRBJ2-3	NA	CASSKAPGLALSTDTQYF	TGTGCCAGCAGCAAGGCCCCGGGACTAGCCCTTAGCACAGATACGCAGTATTTT
many	TRBV14	TRBJ1-2	NA	CASSQVGEQAYYGYTF	TGTGCCAGCAGCCAAGTTGGGGAACAGGCCTACTATGGCTACACCTTC
NA	TRBV19	TRBJ2-3	NA	CASSGRITDTQYF	TGTGCCAGTAGCGGAAGGATTACAGATACGCAGTATTTT
NA	TRBV30	TRBJ1-6	NA	CAWSGFGVSPLHF	TGTGCCTGGAGTGGTTTTGGGGTTTCACCCCTCCACTTT
NA	TRBV28	TRBJ1-6	TRBD1	CASSSGQGWSPLHF	TGTGCCAGCAGTTCCGGACAGGGGTGGTCACCCCTCCACTTT
few	TRBV5-1	TRBJ2-3	NA	CASSSLTSTDTQYF	TGCGCCAGCAGCTCCCTTACTAGCACAGATACGCAGTATTTT
NA	TRBV7-2	TRBJ1-5	NA	CASSRRYGQPQHF	TGTGCCAGCAGCCGACGTTATGGTCAGCCCCAGCATTTT
NA	TRBV27	TRBJ2-7	TRBD1	CALSRTGEGNEQYF	TGTGCCCTTAGCCGGACAGGGGAGGGAAACGAGCAGTACTTC
NA	TRBV19	TRBJ2-7	TRBD2	CASSILAGGTYEQYF	TGTGCCAGTAGTATTCTAGCGGGAGGCACCTACGAGCAGTACTTC
NA	TRBV27	TRBJ2-7	TRBD1	CASQGVWGYEQYF	TGTGCCAGCCAGGGGGTTTGGGGGTACGAGCAGTACTTC
NA	TRBV10-1	TRBJ2-3	NA	CASSRTSSADDTQYF	TGCGCCAGCAGCCGCACTAGCTCCGCCGACGATACGCAGTATTTT
NA	TRBV27	TRBJ1-2	TRBD1	CASSLSVDRDFYGYTF	TGTGCCAGCAGTTTATCTGTGGACAGGGATTTCTATGGCTACACCTTC
many	TRBV7-9	TRBJ1-6	NA	CASSLRTPDGSPLHF	TGTGCCAGCAGCTTAAGGACCCCCGATGGTTCACCCCTCCACTTT
few	TRBV11-3	TRBJ2-2	NA	CASSRSGAGELFF	TGTGCCAGCAGCAGATCGGGGGCCGGGGAGCTGTTTTTT
NA	TRBV6-1	TRBJ1-2	NA	CASSARHRTSYGYTF	TGTGCCAGCAGCGCACGGCACAGGACCTCCTATGGCTACACCTTC
NA	TRBV5-1	TRBJ2-1	TRBD1	CASSLGDREWNEQFF	TGCGCCAGCAGCTTGGGGGACAGGGAGTGGAATGAGCAGTTCTTC
once	TRBV20-1	TRBJ2-1	NA	CSAVAVPEQFF	TGCAGTGCGGTAGCGGTACCTGAGCAGTTCTTC